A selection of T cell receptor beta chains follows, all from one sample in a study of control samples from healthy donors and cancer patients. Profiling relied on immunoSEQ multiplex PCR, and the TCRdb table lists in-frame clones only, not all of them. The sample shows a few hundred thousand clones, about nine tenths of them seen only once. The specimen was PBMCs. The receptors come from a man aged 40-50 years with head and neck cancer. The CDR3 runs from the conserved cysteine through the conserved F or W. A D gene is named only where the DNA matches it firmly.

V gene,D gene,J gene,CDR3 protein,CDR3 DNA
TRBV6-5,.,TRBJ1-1,CASSYSRGDTEAFF,TGTGCCAGCAGTTACTCAAGGGGAGACACTGAAGCTTTCTTT
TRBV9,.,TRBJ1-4,CASSVELKGIDGEKLFF,TGTGCCAGCAGCGTAGAGCTTAAGGGGATTGATGGTGAAAAACTGTTTTTT
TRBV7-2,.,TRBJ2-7,CASSLALATAEAYF,TGTGCCAGCAGCTTAGCCTTGGCCACAGCCGAGGCGTACTTC
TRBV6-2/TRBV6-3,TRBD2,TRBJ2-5,CASSYNERDLETQYF,TGTGCCAGCAGTTATAACGAGCGGGATTTGGAGACCCAGTACTTC
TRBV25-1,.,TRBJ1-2,CASSAGPGDGYTF,TGTGCCAGCAGTGCGGGACCTGGGGATGGCTACACCTTC
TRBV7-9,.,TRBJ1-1,CASSSTTVRNTEAFF,TGTGCCAGCAGCTCCACGACAGTCAGAAACACTGAAGCTTTCTTT
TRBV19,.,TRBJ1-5,CASSIDPPGRPNQPQHF,TGTGCCAGTAGTATAGACCCACCGGGGAGACCTAATCAGCCCCAGCATTTT
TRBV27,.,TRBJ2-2,CASSIDTTGELFF,TGTGCCAGCAGTATCGACACCACCGGGGAGCTGTTTTTT
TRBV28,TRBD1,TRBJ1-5,CASSLTGNNQPQHF,TGTGCCAGCAGTCTGACAGGGAACAATCAGCCCCAGCATTTT
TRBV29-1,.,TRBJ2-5,CSVPSPGGGETQYF,TGCAGCGTTCCCTCGCCCGGGGGCGGGGAGACCCAGTACTTC
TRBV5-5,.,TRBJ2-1,CASSPRSLAGYNEQFF,TGTGCCAGCAGCCCAAGATCGCTAGCCGGATACAATGAGCAGTTCTTC
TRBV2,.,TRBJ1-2,CASSLGPFYGYTF,TGTGCCAGCAGCCTGGGACCCTTCTATGGCTACACCTTC
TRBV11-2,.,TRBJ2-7,CASSLGSRVYEQYF,TGTGCCAGCAGCTTAGGCTCTAGGGTATACGAGCAGTACTTC
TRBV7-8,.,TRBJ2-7,CASSLSNEQYF,TGTGCCAGCAGCTTATCTAACGAGCAGTACTTC